The 5 T cell receptor beta chains listed next were all sequenced from one sample in a study of CD8 T cells in Susac syndrome. An amount of RNA that ranged from about 0.45 to 1 ug was reverse transcribed with random hexamers. TCRdb reprocessed the immunoSEQ multiplex PCR reads via MiXCR and lists one record per CDR3 protein. The data show around 230,000 distinct CDR3 sequences, with nearly 97% seen just once and less than 0.095% held by the top ten. The sample taken for sequencing was CD4+ T cells from PBMCs. The source of these receptors is a human donor with multiple sclerosis.

V usage is TRBV10-2 and J usage is TRBJ1-5, with D possibly matching TRBD1 (5 bases). V was cut by 2 bases and J by 6 bases, with 20 bases left in between. CDR1 is WSHSY, CDR2 SAAADI, per germline. The CDR3 totals 17 residues. CDR3 residues: CASSEARPGGTVQPQHF. DNA for the CDR3: TGCGCCAGCAGTGAGGCCCGACCGGGAGGGACGGTTCAGCCCCAGCATTTT.

The V and J genes are TRBV12-3 or TRBV12-4 and TRBJ1-2; a weak D match, TRBD1 (5 bases). This CDR3 region has 15 residues. V was clipped by 10 bases and J by 2 bases, with 20 bases between them. The CDR3 DNA follows: TGTGCCAAACTGGGCCTCGATCGGGGGAACTATGGCTACACCTTC. It is translated as CAKLGLDRGNYGYTF.

This chain uses TRBV4-2 with TRBJ2-2; tentative D call: TRBD2 (5 bases). Germline V lookup: CDR1 LGHNA, CDR2 YNFKEQ. The CDR3 runs 16 residues. V was cut by 3 bases and J by 6 bases, with 17 bases left in between. Here the CDR3 DNA reads TGTGCCAGCAGCCAGCGAGGGTGGGATAGCGCCGGGGAGCTGTTTTTT. The encoded protein is CASSQRGWDSAGELFF.

This clonotype showed up just once. This chain joins TRBV6-2 or TRBV6-3 and TRBJ2-1; D is possibly TRBD2 (6 bases). The CDR3 loop spans 14 amino acids. In germline, CDR1 is MNHEY, CDR2 SVGEGT. Trimming pared 4 bases from V and 9 bases from J, leaving 16 bases between. CDR3 amino acids: CASSSSFSGSEQFF. The CDR3 DNA sequence: TGTGCCAGCAGTTCCTCGTTTTCCGGGAGTGAGCAGTTCTTC.

The chain recombines TRBV27 with TRBJ2-4; the match to TRBD2 covers 11 bases. With 2 bases clipped from V and 3 bases from J, the junction kept 12 bases outside the gene matches. Germline-derived CDR1 and CDR2 are MNHEY and SMNVEV (reference sequence). The CDR3 covers 19 residues. CDR3 in amino acids: CASSLNPGTSGSRKNIQYF. For the CDR3, the DNA is TGTGCCAGCAGTTTAAATCCCGGGACTAGCGGTAGCCGCAAAAACATTCAGTACTTC.